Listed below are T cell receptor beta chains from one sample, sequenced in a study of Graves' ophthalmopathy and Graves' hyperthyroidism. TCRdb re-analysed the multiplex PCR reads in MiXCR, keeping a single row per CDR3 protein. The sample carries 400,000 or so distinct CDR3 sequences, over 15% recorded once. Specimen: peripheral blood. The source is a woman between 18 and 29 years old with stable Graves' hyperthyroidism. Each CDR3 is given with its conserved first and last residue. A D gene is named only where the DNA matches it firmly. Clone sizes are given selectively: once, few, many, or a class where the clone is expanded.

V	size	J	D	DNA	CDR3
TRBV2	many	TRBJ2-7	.	TGTGCCAGCAGTGACATCGGGGGCAGCTCCTACGAGCAGTACTTC	CASSDIGGSSYEQYF
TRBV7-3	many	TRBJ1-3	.	TGTGCCAGCAGCTTAAGTTCAGGGGCAGGGGCAGGAAACACCATATATTTT	CASSLSSGAGAGNTIYF
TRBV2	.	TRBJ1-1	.	TGTGCCAGCAGGGGTCTTGGGGTTATGAACACTGAAGCTTTCTTT	CASRGLGVMNTEAFF
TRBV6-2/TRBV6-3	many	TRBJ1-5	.	TGTGCCAGCAGTCCCCAAGGGCAGGGCTATCAGCCCCAGCATTTT	CASSPQGQGYQPQHF
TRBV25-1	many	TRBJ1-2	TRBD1	TGTGCCAGCAGTGCGGGACAGGCCAGCTACACCTTC	CASSAGQASYTF
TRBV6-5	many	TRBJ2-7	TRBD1	TGTGCCAGCAGGCACCGGGACAGGGCCCACGAGCAGTACTTC	CASRHRDRAHEQYF
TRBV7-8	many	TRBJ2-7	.	TGTGCCAGCAGCGCCGGGGCCGTTTGGTCCGCCGAGCAGTACTTC	CASSAGAVWSAEQYF
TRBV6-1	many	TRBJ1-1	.	TGTGCCAGCACCCCCCCCACAGGGCAAAGGAACACTGAAGCTTTCTTT	CASTPPTGQRNTEAFF
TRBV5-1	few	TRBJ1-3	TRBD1	TGCGCCAGCAGCCTAGGACAGGGTCGAAGCACCATATATTTT	CASSLGQGRSTIYF
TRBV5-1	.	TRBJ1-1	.	TGCGCCAGCAGCTTGGGAGGGCCCATGAACACTGAAGCTTTCTTT	CASSLGGPMNTEAFF
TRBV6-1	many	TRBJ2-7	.	TGTGCCAGCAGGTCAGGGTTCTCCTTCTACGAGCAGTACTTC	CASRSGFSFYEQYF
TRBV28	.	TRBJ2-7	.	TGTGCCAGCAGCAAAGACCCCGCCCGACGCTACGAGCAGTACTTC	CASSKDPARRYEQYF
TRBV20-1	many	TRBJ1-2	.	TGCAGTGCTAGAGATGACGGGGTCTGGGGCTACACCTTC	CSARDDGVWGYTF
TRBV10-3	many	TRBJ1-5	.	TGTGCCATCAGTGACAAGTTGGCAACCAATCAGCCCCAGCATTTT	CAISDKLATNQPQHF
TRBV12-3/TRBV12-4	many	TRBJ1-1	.	TGTGCCAGCAGTTTAGCAACAGGGCGAGTCACTGAAGCTTTCTTT	CASSLATGRVTEAFF
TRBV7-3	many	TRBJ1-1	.	TGTGCCAGCAGGAAGGGTACGAGCACTGAAGCTTTCTTT	CASRKGTSTEAFF
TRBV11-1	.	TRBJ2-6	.	TGTGCCAGCTTTAGGGGCAGGGGAAAATCGGGGGCCAACGTCCTGACTTTC	CASFRGRGKSGANVLTF
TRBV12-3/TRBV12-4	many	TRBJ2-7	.	TGTGCCAGCAGTTTGGGGGGGCCCGAGCAGTACTTC	CASSLGGPEQYF
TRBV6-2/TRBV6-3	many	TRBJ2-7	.	TGTGCCAGCAGTTACTCGATATTGGGACAAAATCGATACGAGCAGTACTTC	CASSYSILGQNRYEQYF
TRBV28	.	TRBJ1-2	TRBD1	TGTGTCAGCAGTCCGACAGGGAGATATGGCTACACCTTC	CVSSPTGRYGYTF
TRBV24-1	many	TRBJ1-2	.	TGTGCCACCAGTGACCGGGACACGACAGACTATGGCTACACCTTC	CATSDRDTTDYGYTF
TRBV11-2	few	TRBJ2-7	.	TGTGCCAGCAGCTTCAAGGGGTTCTCGTACGAGCAGTACTTC	CASSFKGFSYEQYF